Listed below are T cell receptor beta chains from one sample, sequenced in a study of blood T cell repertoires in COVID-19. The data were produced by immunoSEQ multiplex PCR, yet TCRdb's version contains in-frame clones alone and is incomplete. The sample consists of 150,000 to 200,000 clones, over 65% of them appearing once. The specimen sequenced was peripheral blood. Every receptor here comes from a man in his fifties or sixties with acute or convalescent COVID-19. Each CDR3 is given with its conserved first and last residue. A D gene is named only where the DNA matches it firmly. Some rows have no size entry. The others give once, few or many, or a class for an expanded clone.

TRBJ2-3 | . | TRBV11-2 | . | CASRRDSNPTDTQYF | TGTGCCAGCAGACGGGACTCAAACCCCACAGATACGCAGTATTTT
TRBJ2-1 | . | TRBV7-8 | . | CASSLYNDNEQFF | TGTGCCAGCAGCTTATACAATGACAATGAGCAGTTCTTC
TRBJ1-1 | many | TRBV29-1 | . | CSVDYRVDTEAFF | TGCAGCGTTGACTACAGGGTCGATACTGAAGCTTTCTTT
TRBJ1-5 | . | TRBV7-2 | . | CASSSGGRQPQHF | TGTGCCAGCAGCTCAGGAGGGCGGCAGCCCCAGCATTTT
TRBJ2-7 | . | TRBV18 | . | CASSPDRSRYEQYF | TGTGCCAGCTCACCAGACAGGTCGCGCTACGAGCAGTACTTC
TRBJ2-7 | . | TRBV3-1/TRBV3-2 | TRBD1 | CASSPGQGTYEQYF | TGTGCCAGCAGCCCAGGACAGGGGACCTACGAGCAGTACTTC
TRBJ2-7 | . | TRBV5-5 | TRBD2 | CASSFGLRGYEQYF | TGTGCCAGCAGCTTTGGACTGCGGGGGTACGAGCAGTACTTC
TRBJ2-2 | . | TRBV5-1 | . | CASTPAALGTGELFF | TGCGCCAGCACCCCGGCGGCCCTGGGCACCGGGGAGCTGTTTTTT
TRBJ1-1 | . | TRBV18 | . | CASSPPQGGVWVTEAFF | TGTGCCAGCTCACCACCCCAGGGTGGGGTTTGGGTCACTGAAGCTTTCTTT
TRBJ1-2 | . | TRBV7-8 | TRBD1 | CASSLAYGTADYGYTF | TGTGCCAGCAGCTTAGCTTACGGGACAGCCGACTATGGCTACACCTTC
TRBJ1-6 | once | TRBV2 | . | CASSDFAQGGSPLHF | TGTGCCAGCAGTGATTTTGCGCAGGGAGGTTCACCCCTCCACTTT
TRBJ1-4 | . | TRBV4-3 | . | CASSRSGGPTNEKLFF | TGCGCCAGCAGCCGGTCGGGGGGCCCAACTAATGAAAAACTGTTTTTT
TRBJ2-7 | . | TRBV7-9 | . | CASSLGDSEQYF | TGTGCCAGCAGCTTAGGAGACTCCGAGCAGTACTTC
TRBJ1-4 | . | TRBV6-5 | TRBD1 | CASSYDRGRTNEKLFF | TGTGCCAGCAGTTACGACAGGGGGCGGACTAATGAAAAACTGTTTTTT
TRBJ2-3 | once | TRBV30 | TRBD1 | CAWSPGQSTDTQYF | TGTGCCTGGAGCCCGGGACAGAGCACAGATACGCAGTATTTT
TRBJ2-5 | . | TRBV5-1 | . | CASSGGLLRQETQYF | TGCGCCAGCAGCGGCGGACTCCTCCGGCAGGAGACCCAGTACTTC
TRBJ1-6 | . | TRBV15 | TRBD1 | CATSSRDSNSPLHF | TGTGCCACCAGCAGCCGGGACAGCAATTCACCCCTCCACTTT
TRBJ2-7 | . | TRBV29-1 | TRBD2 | CSVEIPGTINYEQYF | TGCAGCGTTGAGATCCCGGGGACTATCAACTACGAGCAGTACTTC
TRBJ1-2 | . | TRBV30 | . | CAWTQTDSYGYTF | TGTGCCTGGACCCAGACAGACAGCTATGGCTACACCTTC
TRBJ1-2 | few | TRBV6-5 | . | CASSYSNRVGYTF | TGTGCCAGCAGTTACTCGAATCGGGTGGGCTACACCTTC
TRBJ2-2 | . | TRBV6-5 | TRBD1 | CASSYPTGGGTGELFF | TGTGCCAGCAGTTACCCGACAGGGGGTGGGACCGGGGAGCTGTTTTTT
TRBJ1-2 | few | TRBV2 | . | CASSENGQMNYGYTF | TGTGCCAGCAGTGAGAATGGCCAGATGAACTATGGCTACACCTTC
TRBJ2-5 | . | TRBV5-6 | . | CASSFGSGGTETQYF | TGTGCCAGCAGCTTCGGGTCAGGGGGGACAGAGACCCAGTACTTC
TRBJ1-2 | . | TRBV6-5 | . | CASTLRGGEVVGYTF | TGTGCCAGCACTTTGCGGGGGGGCGAGGTAGTTGGCTACACCTTC
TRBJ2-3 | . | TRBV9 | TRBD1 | CASSLDRGYTDTQYF | TGTGCCAGCAGCCTTGACAGGGGGTACACAGATACGCAGTATTTT
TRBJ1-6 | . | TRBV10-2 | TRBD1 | CASSELGQGGSPLHF | TGCGCCAGCAGTGAGTTGGGACAGGGTGGTTCACCCCTCCACTTT
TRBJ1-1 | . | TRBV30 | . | CAWSPGLSNTEAFF | TGTGCCTGGAGTCCCGGTCTTTCCAACACTGAAGCTTTCTTT
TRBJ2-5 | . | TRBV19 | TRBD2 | CASSMGTSAQETQYF | TGTGCCAGTAGTATGGGGACTAGCGCCCAAGAGACCCAGTACTTC
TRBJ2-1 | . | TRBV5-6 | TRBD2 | CASSLRVAGSYNEQFF | TGTGCCAGCAGCTTGAGGGTAGCGGGGTCCTACAATGAGCAGTTCTTC
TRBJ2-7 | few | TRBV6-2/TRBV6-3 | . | CASSYLGGRVDEQYF | TGTGCCAGCAGTTACCTCGGGGGGCGCGTCGACGAGCAGTACTTC
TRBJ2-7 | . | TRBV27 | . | CASSFRDHYEQYF | TGTGCCAGCAGTTTTCGGGATCACTACGAGCAGTACTTC
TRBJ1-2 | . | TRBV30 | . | CAWSPQGDGYTF | TGTGCGTGGTCCCCACAGGGTGATGGCTACACCTTC
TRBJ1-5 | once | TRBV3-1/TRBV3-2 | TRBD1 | CASSQGGQVNQPQHF | TGTGCCAGCAGCCAAGGGGGACAGGTAAATCAGCCCCAGCATTTT